This T cell receptor beta chain was identified in a study of T cell repertoires in cytomegalovirus infection. CDR3 length: 15 residues. From germline, CDR1 is SQVTM and CDR2 ANQGSEA. Germline trimming cut 1 base from V and 4 bases from J; bases unmatched to any gene: 3. TCRdb independently ran MiXCR on the reads; one entry per CDR3 protein. The data hold approximately 1,000,000 distinct CDR3 sequences, with 31% observed a single time. Concerning this clonotype itself: Its antigen is undetermined.

Study observations and caveats: The ex vivo response was dominated by HLA-C-restricted CMV-specific TCR beta clonotypes.

The sequence was obtained from a human donor in good health (CMV status not recorded). Some clones in this sample may be carry-over from other donors' samples. Sequencing used cultured CD8+ T cells from PBMCs, obtained from culture after CMV antigen stimulation. This chain uses TRBV29-1 with TRBJ2-1, with 11 bases identical to TRBD2. The CDR3 region is CSVEGGLAVYNEQFF. The CDR3 nucleotides read TGCAGCGTTGAAGGGGGACTAGCGGTTTACAATGAGCAGTTCTTC.